A single sample is the source of the 27 T cell receptor beta chains below, sequenced in a study of shared clonotypes between healthy human individuals. TCRdb's copy holds only in-frame clones and misses some; the assay was immunoSEQ multiplex PCR. The table lists fewer than 2.5 million clones, 80% to 95% of them singletons, with about 0.34% in the top ten. Material: naive CD4+ T cells from PBMCs. The subset is: CD45RA+ positively selected. Receptors were obtained from a man aged 18 to 30 in good health. Some clones in this sample may be carry-over from other donors' samples.

Remarks on this clone: Other DNA sequences of this sample code for an identical CDR3. In nucleotides, the CDR3 is TGTGCCAGCAGCGTAGCGAGGGGTACAGATACGCAGTATTTT. Amino acid sequence: CASSVARGTDTQYF. The gene calls are TRBV9 and TRBJ2-3, with D perhaps TRBD1 or TRBD2 (5 bases each). Looked up from germline, CDR1 is SGDLS and CDR2 is YYNGEE. Between the trimmed V and J ends, which lost 0 bases and 3 bases, there was a span of 8 bases. This CDR3 is built from 14 residues.

The chain couples TRBV6-6 to TRBJ2-7, with 7 bases matching TRBD1. There are 13 residues in the CDR3. V lost 7 bases to trimming and J lost 5 bases; unmatched junction nucleotides: 8. Germline assignment: CDR1 MNHNY and CDR2 SVGAGI (reference sequence). The CDR3: CASNHFTGDEQYF. CDR3 DNA: TGTGCCAGCAATCACTTCACAGGGGACGAGCAGTACTTC.

This rearrangement joins TRBV7-8 to TRBJ2-7; D gene ambiguous. CDR1 SGHVS and CDR2 FQNEAQ come from the germline V gene. The CDR3 consists of 14 residues. V lost 3 bases and J lost 4, with 13 bases in between. CDR3 protein: CASSFLTGVYEQYF. CDR3 nucleotides: TGTGCCAGCAGCTTCCTGACTGGAGTATACGAGCAGTACTTC.

The chain has TRBV7-9 and TRBJ1-3; D unclear. V lost 2 bases, J lost 8 bases, and 4 bases lay in between. Germline-derived CDR1 and CDR2 are SEHNR and FQNEAQ (reference sequence). CDR3 length equals 11 residues. The DNA for the CDR3 is TGTGCCAGCAGCTTACTTTACACCATATATTTT. This sequence encodes CASSLLYTIYF.

The chain links TRBV28 to TRBJ2-7, with unresolved D. The CDR3 is 13 residues long. Germline-derived CDR1 and CDR2 are MDHEN and SYDVKM. V was cut by 5 bases and J by 4 bases, with 12 bases left in between. The CDR3 here is CASSPFVRYEQYF. The CDR3, as DNA: TGTGCCAGCAGTCCCTTCGTAAGGTACGAGCAGTACTTC.

The chain links TRBV28 to TRBJ2-2, with TRBD2 as a possible D gene (5 bases). The CDR3 covers 14 residues. Germline lookup yields CDR1 MDHEN and CDR2 SYDVKM. V lost 10 bases, J lost 4 bases, and 16 bases lay in between. The CDR3 here is CATFFGGGTGELFF. The CDR3 DNA reads as TGTGCCACCTTCTTTGGAGGAGGCACCGGGGAGCTGTTTTTT. Drawing the rest from reference TRBV28 and TRBJ2-2, the complete variable domain is DVKVTQSSRYLVKRTGEKVFLECVQDMDHENMFWYRQDPGLGLRLIYFSYDVKMKEKGDIPEGYSVSREKKERFSLILESASTNQTSMYLCATFFGGGTGELFFGEGSRLTVL.

CDR3 sequence reads: CASSLEGTGGTEAFF. CDR3 coding DNA: TGTGCCAGCAGCTTAGAAGGGACAGGGGGCACTGAAGCTTTCTTT. V gene TRBV7-2 combines with J gene TRBJ1-1; 11 positions agree with TRBD1. Unmatched junction bases numbered 2, after V lost 1 base and J lost 4 bases. CDR3 length: 15 residues. Germline V lookup: CDR1 SGHTA, CDR2 FQGNSA. Looking up the rest from reference TRBV7-2 and TRBJ1-1 gives the full variable domain: GAGVSQSPSNKVTEKGKDVELRCDPISGHTALYWYRQSLGQGLEFLIYFQGNSAPDKSGLPSDRFSAERTGGSVSTLTIQRTQQEDSAVYLCASSLEGTGGTEAFFGQGTRLTVV.

The genes are TRBV5-1 and TRBJ2-1; weak D call: TRBD1 (6 bases). V was trimmed by 4 bases and J by 6 bases, leaving 17 bases between them. The CDR3 runs to 15 residues. Germline-derived CDR1 and CDR2 are SGHRS and YFSETQ. Here the CDR3 reads CASSIGTLGSNEQFF. The CDR3, as DNA: TGCGCCAGCAGCATCGGGACACTTGGGAGCAATGAGCAGTTCTTC.

The chain couples TRBV5-8 to TRBJ1-1; perhaps TRBD1 as D (6 bases). V gave up 4 bases and J gave up 0 bases, with 16 bases separating them. In germline, CDR1 is SGHTS, CDR2 YDEGEE. The CDR3 is 16 residues long. The DNA for the CDR3 is TGTGCCAGCAGCCGCCGAGGGGGAGGGTTGAACACTGAAGCTTTCTTT. This translates into CASSRRGGGLNTEAFF.

CDR3 residues: CASSPMGGADTQYF. The CDR3 nucleotides read TGTGCCAGCTCACCAATGGGTGGCGCAGATACGCAGTATTTT. The J gene is TRBJ2-3, the V gene TRBV18, with D uncertain. V was trimmed by 2 bases and J by 4 bases, leaving 10 bases between them. The CDR3 length is 14 residues. Germline loops: CDR1 KGHSH, CDR2 LQKENI.

V usage is TRBV28 and J usage is TRBJ2-1; no reliable D call. Looked up from germline, CDR1 is MDHEN and CDR2 is SYDVKM. The CDR3 has 14 amino acids. V shed 10 bases and J shed 2 bases, with 15 bases lying between them. Here the CDR3 reads CATVDPYPYNEQFF. CDR3 nucleotides: TGTGCCACCGTAGACCCATATCCCTACAATGAGCAGTTCTTC.

V is TRBV27 and J is TRBJ2-2, with D possibly TRBD2 on 5 matching bases. This CDR3 comprises 16 residues. Trimming shortened V by 6 bases and J by 1 base, and 15 bases separated the two germline ends. CDR1 and CDR2 from the germline V gene are MNHEY and SMNVEV (reference sequence). The CDR3 coding sequence is TGTGCCAGCAGGCGACTAAGTGCGGGGAACACCGGGGAGCTGTTTTTT. Protein: CASRRLSAGNTGELFF.

The rearrangement uses TRBV23-1 and TRBJ2-5, with D maybe TRBD2 (5 bases). TRBV23-1 is labeled an ORF, and its function is uncertain. V was clipped by 8 bases and J by 1 base, with 17 bases between them. This CDR3 is 15 amino acids long. CDR3 amino acids: CASDRDNEPQETQYF. CDR3 sequence (DNA): TGCGCCAGCGATCGGGATAATGAACCCCAAGAGACCCAGTACTTC.

The chain recombines TRBV30 with TRBJ2-7; 9 positions agree with TRBD2. The CDR3 totals 15 residues. Trimming took 2 bases from V and 5 from J; bases not matched to a gene: 10. Looked up from germline, CDR1 is GTSNPN and CDR2 is SVGIG (reference sequence). The DNA of the CDR3 is TGTGCCTGGAGTCCCCGAGCGGGAGGAGTTAACGAGCAGTACTTC. Its translation is CAWSPRAGGVNEQYF.

The genes are TRBV6-6 and TRBJ1-2; D not certain. The germline gives CDR1 MNHNY, CDR2 SVGAGI (reference sequence). There are 15 residues in the CDR3. V dropped 8 bases and J dropped 0 bases, with 16 bases sitting between them. CDR3 sequence reads: CASSKRLNSNYGYTF. As DNA, the CDR3 is TGTGCCAGCTCCAAGAGGCTGAATTCTAACTATGGCTACACCTTC.

On this clone itself: The same CDR3 can be traced to other DNA sequences in this sample. CDR3 bases: TGTGCCAGCAGCCAAGCGGGACAGACCCAGTACTTC. Translation: CASSQAGQTQYF. J is TRBJ2-5 and V is TRBV7-2; 7 nucleotides agree with TRBD2. Germline V gives CDR1 SGHTA, CDR2 FQGNSA. The V segment lost 5 bases and the J segment 6 bases; nucleotides outside the gene matches: 3. The CDR3 is 12 amino acids.

This rearrangement joins TRBV5-8 to TRBJ2-1, with D uncertain. The CDR3 is made up of 15 amino acids. Germline values: CDR1 SGHTS, CDR2 YDEGEE. The V end was cut by 2 bases, the J end by 0 bases, with 9 bases between. The CDR3 DNA sequence: TGTGCCAGCAGCTTAAGGGAAAGCTCCTACAATGAGCAGTTCTTC. Translating gives CASSLRESSYNEQFF.

This sequence joins TRBV18 and TRBJ2-7; 10 bases agree with TRBD1. This CDR3 has 16 residues. Per germline, CDR1 KGHSH and CDR2 LQKENI. V dropped 3 bases and J dropped 11; count of bases not matched to a gene: 16. CDR3 DNA: TGTGCCAGCTCACCCTTCGCCGGGACAGGGGCGAATTTAGAGTACTTC. Encoded protein: CASSPFAGTGANLEYF.

The DNA of the CDR3 is TGTGCCATCAGTCAGACAGGTTCTAATGAAAAACTGTTTTTT. The encoded protein is CAISQTGSNEKLFF. The V gene is TRBV10-3, the J gene TRBJ1-4, with TRBD1 as a possible D gene (6 bases). This CDR3 comprises 14 residues. Germline V CDR1 and CDR2: ENHRY, SYGVKD. V lost 5 bases and J 3 bases, leaving 10 bases between the germline ends.

J is TRBJ2-7 and V is TRBV5-8, with 7 positions matching TRBD1. Unmatched junction bases numbered 14, after V lost 4 bases and J lost 1 base. The CDR3 totals 17 residues. The germline V gene encodes CDR1 SGHTS and CDR2 YDEGEE. Here the CDR3 reads CASSPNWDSTFSYEQYF. The CDR3 DNA sequence: TGTGCCAGCAGCCCCAATTGGGACAGCACCTTTTCCTACGAGCAGTACTTC.

The chain carries TRBV11-2 and TRBJ1-2; 7 positions match TRBD1. V gave up 5 bases and J gave up 4 bases; unmatched junction bases: 10. The CDR3 spans 15 residues. Germline V gene data show CDR1 as SGHAT and CDR2 as FQNNGV. CDR3 region: CASSTRGALPYGYTF. For the CDR3, the DNA is TGTGCCAGCAGCACCAGGGGGGCCCTACCCTATGGCTACACCTTC.

The chain is built from TRBV6-6 and TRBJ2-3; TRBD1 agrees at 9 bases. Germline values: CDR1 MNHNY, CDR2 SVGAGI (reference sequence). This CDR3 region has 15 residues. After removal of 2 bases from V and 7 bases from J, the junction contained 7 bases not matched to a gene. The CDR3 protein is CASSYGGTGKNTQYF. The CDR3 nucleotides read TGTGCCAGCAGTTACGGAGGGACAGGGAAGAATACGCAGTATTTT.

V usage is TRBV5-1 and J usage is TRBJ1-3, with 10 bases fitting TRBD1. The CDR3 is 14 amino acids. V shed 5 bases and J 2 bases; nucleotides not matched to a gene: 1. The germline V gene encodes CDR1 SGHRS and CDR2 YFSETQ. This CDR3 is CASRGQGPGNTIYF. The CDR3 DNA reads as TGCGCCAGCAGGGGACAGGGGCCTGGAAACACCATATATTTT.

The gene calls are TRBV11-3 and TRBJ2-7, with D tentatively TRBD1 or TRBD2 (5 bases each). V was cut by 6 bases and J by 6 bases, with 15 bases left in between. The CDR3 has 13 amino acids. Germline V gives CDR1 SGHNT, CDR2 YENEEA. The CDR3 sequence is CASSGGGSSEQYF. The CDR3 DNA is TGTGCCAGCAGTGGGGGTGGTTCTAGCGAGCAGTACTTC.

Of note for this clone: The sample has other DNA sequences that encode this CDR3 too. The V and J genes are TRBV18 and TRBJ1-4; 9 bases agree with TRBD1. Germline lookup yields CDR1 KGHSH and CDR2 LQKENI. The V and J ends lost 5 bases and 5 bases, in that order; junction bases with no gene match: 3. The CDR3 has 14 amino acids. For the CDR3, the DNA is TGTGCCAGCTCAGCCGGGACAGGGAATGAAAAACTGTTTTTT. It encodes CASSAGTGNEKLFF. Full variable domain (missing parts from reference TRBV18 and TRBJ1-4): NAGVMQNPRHLVRRRGQEARLRCSPMKGHSHVYWYRQLPEEGLKFMVYLQKENIIDESGMPKERFSAEFPKEGPSILRIQQVVRGDSAAYFCASSAGTGNEKLFFGSGTQLSVL.

The chain's CDR3 is CASSTQPWRNEQFF. DNA for the CDR3: TGTGCCAGTAGTACACAGCCCTGGCGGAATGAGCAGTTCTTC. This chain joins TRBV19 and TRBJ2-1; no clear D gene. The germline gives CDR1 LNHDA, CDR2 SQIVND (reference sequence). The CDR3 consists of 14 residues. The V end was cut by 4 bases, the J end by 7 bases, with 14 bases between.

The chain links TRBV21-1 to TRBJ2-3; the DNA was not used to check the table's D call, TRBD2. TRBV21-1 is designated a pseudogene. This CDR3 has 16 residues. The CDR3 spells CASSKARSFRLDTQYF. CDR3 coding DNA: TGTGCCAGCAGCAAAGCGCGATCTTTCCGGTTAGATACGCAGTATTTT.